This T cell receptor beta chain was profiled in a study of T cell changes during pregnancy in multiple sclerosis. Some clones are missing from TCRdb's copy, which holds only in-frame ones; the method was immunoSEQ multiplex PCR. The data hold under 55,000 clones, with 85% to 90% observed a single time. Germline assignment: CDR1 MDHEN and CDR2 SYDVKM. Trimming at V came to 6 bases and at J to 5 bases, leaving 3 bases not matched to a gene. The CDR3 totals 13 residues. The sequencing here drew on peripheral blood, taken in the first trimester of pregnancy. This TCR derives from a female donor with multiple sclerosis, enrolled in a pregnancy study. The genes are TRBV28 and TRBJ1-1; TRBD1 aligns across 10 bases. CDR3 residues: CASRDRGETEAFF. Written as DNA, the CDR3 is TGTGCCAGCAGGGACAGGGGGGAGACTGAAGCTTTCTTT.